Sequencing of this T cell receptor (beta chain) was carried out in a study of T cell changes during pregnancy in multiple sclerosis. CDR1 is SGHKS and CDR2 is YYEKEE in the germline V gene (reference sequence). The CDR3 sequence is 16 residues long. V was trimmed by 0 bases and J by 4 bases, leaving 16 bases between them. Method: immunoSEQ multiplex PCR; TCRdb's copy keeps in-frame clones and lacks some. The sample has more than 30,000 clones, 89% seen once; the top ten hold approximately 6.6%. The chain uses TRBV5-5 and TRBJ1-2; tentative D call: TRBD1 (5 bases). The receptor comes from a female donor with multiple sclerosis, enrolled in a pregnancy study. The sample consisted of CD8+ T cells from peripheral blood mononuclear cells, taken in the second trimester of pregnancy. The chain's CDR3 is CASSLAWGERSYGYTF. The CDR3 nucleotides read TGTGCCAGCAGCTTGGCCTGGGGGGAGCGGAGCTATGGCTACACCTTC.